This T cell receptor (beta chain) stems from a study of CD8+ T cells in alopecia areata. Across the study: The study gave treated patients oral tofacitinib at 5 to 10 mg twice daily. Treated patients were scored for severity by percent of scalp affected.

Once RNA had been extracted, it was reverse transcribed into cDNA to act as the sequencing template. Clones were sequenced by immunoSEQ multiplex PCR, and TCRdb holds only the in-frame ones, with some missing. The sample contains about 160,000 clones, around 71% of which appear only once. The treatment here: oral pan-JAK inhibitor, 5-10 mg twice daily. Overall study findings and caveats: Persistence of many expanded lesional clones was seen in scalp and blood during tofacitinib. Tofacitinib significantly decreased scalp clonality and expanded CD8+ clones among top 100.

The count of this clone is one. No antigen is known for it. V lost 2 bases to trimming and J lost 0 bases; unmatched junction nucleotides: 4. The V gene's germline CDR1 is SGHRS and CDR2 YFSETQ. The length of the CDR3 is 16 residues. The source material was CD4+ T cells sorted from blood, sampled at week 4, from a patient treated with tofacitinib. The TCR comes from a human donor with alopecia areata. The chain employs TRBV5-1 and TRBJ2-1; TRBD2 aligns across 8 bases. CDR3 nucleotides: TGCGCCAGCAGCTTTGGACTAGCAGGCTCCTACAATGAGCAGTTCTTC. Its translation: CASSFGLAGSYNEQFF. The variable domain in full, completed from reference TRBV5-1 and TRBJ2-1, reads KAGVTQTPRYLIKTRGQQVTLSCSPISGHRSVSWYQQTPGQGLQFLFEYFSETQRNKGNFPGRFSGRQFSNSRSEMNVSTLELGDSALYLCASSFGLAGSYNEQFFGPGTRLTVL.